The source of this TCR beta chain is a study of tumor and adjacent non-tumor tissue in lung cancer. Looking at the study overall: The cohort had 12 adenocarcinoma, 2 squamous cell and 1 small cell patients. Samples averaged roughly 4.4 million productive TCRbeta reads each. Study findings and constraints: Tumor repertoires had a smaller top 100 clone share than normal lung.

The library came from three nested PCR rounds adapted from ARM-PCR protocols. MiXCR was run by TCRdb on the multiplex PCR reads, yielding one entry per CDR3 protein. The sample contains over 130,000 distinct CDR3 sequences, approximately 66% of which appear only once. This clonotype has ten or more counts. Its cognate antigen is unknown. This sample's RNA came from whole unsorted tissue. Chemotherapy-naive patients with new lung cancer underwent thoracic surgery in China, August–late 2014. Losses at the gene ends were 6 bases for V and 6 bases for J; bases not matched to a gene: 10. Germline CDR1 and CDR2: DFQATT and SNEGSKA (reference sequence). This CDR3 comprises 14 residues.

The source of this sequence is a man between 60 and 75 years old with small cell lung cancer. V gene TRBV20-1 combines with J gene TRBJ2-7; 11 positions agree with TRBD2. The sample was lung tumor tissue. CDR3 coding DNA: TGCAGTGCCGCTAGCGGGAGGACCCCCTTCGAGCAGTACGTC. This sequence encodes CSAASGRTPFEQYV.